Sequencing of this T cell receptor (beta chain) was carried out in a study of spatial heterogeneity in lung cancer. For the study at large: A total of over 70 untreated early-stage non-small cell lung cancer patients served as donors. Overall study findings and caveats: Blood showed ubiquitous tumor TCRs more often at resection than at routine follow-up.

The library protocol tagged each TCR cDNA with a unique molecular identifier. TCRdb reanalysed the 5' RACE reads using MiXCR and keeps one entry per CDR3 protein. The sample holds 49,000 or so distinct CDR3 sequences, roughly 12% seen once. Documented time point: blood at routine non-recurrence follow-up after resection. No cell sorting; template was whole RNA from tumor, lung tissue or PBMC. This clonotype was found many times. Its target is unknown. There are 12 residues in the CDR3. V lost 7 bases and J lost 7, with 11 bases in between. The sequencing here drew on PBMCs, taken at follow-up. This chain connects TRBV12-3 or TRBV12-4 to TRBJ2-1; D not resolved. The receptor was derived from a male donor with early-stage non-small cell lung cancer. CDR3 bases: TGTGCCAGCAATAGAAACGAGAATGAGCAGTTCTTC. Its protein product is CASNRNENEQFF.